This T cell receptor beta chain was recovered during a study of CD8 T cells in ankylosing spondylitis. Findings and caveats of the study: Reactive arthritis synovial fluid and blood were previously reported to contain some motif variants.

Via MiXCR, TCRdb re-called the 5' RACE reads, giving one row per CDR3 protein. Of tens of thousands of distinct CDR3 sequences listed, 5% to 5.5% are singletons. This clonotype occurred many times. Its target is not known. This CDR3 is built from 16 residues. The germline V gene has CDR1 SGDLS and CDR2 YYNGEE. V shed 3 bases and J shed 7 bases, with 22 bases lying between them. Sequenced sample: blood, either unsorted or a sorted T cell fraction (not recorded which). The genes are TRBV9 and TRBJ1-1; D is possibly TRBD1 (5 bases). The TCR sequence derives from a female donor with ankylosing spondylitis or in good health (not recorded which). In DNA form, the CDR3 reads TGTGCCAGCAGCGCCGAACCCCATGGGACGGGGAGTGAAGCTTTCTTT. It is translated as CASSAEPHGTGSEAFF.